Detailed here is one T cell receptor beta chain. Its cognate antigen is unknown. This record belongs to a study of T cells in Graves' hyperthyroidism and ophthalmopathy. PBMCs came from over 8.5 ml fresh peripheral blood. CDR3 size: 13 residues. V lost 3 bases and J lost 8, with 8 bases in between. Per the germline V gene, CDR1 is SEHNR and CDR2 is FQNEAQ (reference sequence). The investigators amplified TCR beta CDR3 regions from RNA transcripts. First-round RT-PCR targeting the TCR CDR3 was performed with the HTBI primer set. MiXCR was run by TCRdb on the multiplex PCR reads, yielding one entry per CDR3 protein. Of about 600,000 distinct CDR3 sequences listed, 14% were seen once; the top ten hold 7% to 9%. Study findings and constraints: The majority of expanded thyroid clonotypes above 0.001 also appeared in blood. Model-based prediction identified ophthalmopathy a median 6.5 months prior to its onset.

The sequence was collected from a woman aged 18 to 35 with Graves' ophthalmopathy. Input material: blood. The rearrangement joins TRBV7-9 to TRBJ1-6; D is unclear. CDR3 region: CASSFMKDSPLHF. The CDR3 DNA reads as TGTGCCAGCAGCTTCATGAAAGATTCACCCCTCCACTTT.